Sequencing of this T cell receptor beta chain was carried out in a study of blood T cell repertoires in COVID-19. Across the study: The United States, Italy and Spain provided the acute and convalescent COVID-19 samples.

Study processing details: Counts of nucleated cells, estimated from reference gene primer amplification, were obtained. The data were produced by immunoSEQ multiplex PCR, yet TCRdb's version contains in-frame clones alone and is incomplete. For V, J and clone size, that table is used; D and trimming come from the DNA. This table holds around 80,000 clones, 88% found once. CDR1 and CDR2 from the germline V gene are SGHRS and YFSETQ. With 5 bases clipped from V and 0 bases from J, the junction kept 6 bases outside the gene matches. CDR3 length: 15 amino acids. The gene calls are TRBV5-1 and TRBJ2-3, with 7 bases matching TRBD1. The material sequenced was peripheral blood. The clonotype was recovered from a human donor in a cohort sampled during active COVID-19. The CDR3 DNA follows: TGCGCCAGCAGGCCTTACAGGGGAAGCACAGATACGCAGTATTTT. Translating gives CASRPYRGSTDTQYF.